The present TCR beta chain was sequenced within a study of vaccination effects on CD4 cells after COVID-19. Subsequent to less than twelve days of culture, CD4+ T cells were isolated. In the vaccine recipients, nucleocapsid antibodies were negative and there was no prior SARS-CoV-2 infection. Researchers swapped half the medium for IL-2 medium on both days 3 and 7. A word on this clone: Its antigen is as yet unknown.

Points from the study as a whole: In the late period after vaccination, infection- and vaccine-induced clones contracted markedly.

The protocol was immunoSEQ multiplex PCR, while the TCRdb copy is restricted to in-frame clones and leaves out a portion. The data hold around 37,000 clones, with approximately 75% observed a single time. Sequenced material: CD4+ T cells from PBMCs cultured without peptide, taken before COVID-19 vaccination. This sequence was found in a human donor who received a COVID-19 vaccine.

The CDR3 nucleotides are TGTGCCAGCAGCCAAGATCTTATCGGGACAGTCTATGGCTACACCTTC. This sequence encodes CASSQDLIGTVYGYTF. The V gene is TRBV3-1 (or the pseudogene TRBV3-2), the J gene TRBJ1-2, with TRBD1 matching 7 bases. Germline CDR1 reads LGHDT; CDR2 reads YNNKEL (reference sequence). The CDR3 covers 16 residues. J gave up 4 bases and V 0 bases, and 8 bases lay outside the gene matches.